This T cell receptor beta chain was sequenced during a study of cytomegalovirus exposure and HLA in healthy donors. General study results and limits: It has been reported that TCR beta sequences accurately predicted the HLA-A and HLA-B alleles of most subjects. It was confirmed in vitro that a few of the CMV-associated chains were specific for CMV antigens.

V lost 0 bases, J lost 0 bases, and 10 bases lay in between. Germline V gene lookup returns CDR1 SGHKS and CDR2 YYEKEE (reference sequence). The CDR3 is made up of 16 amino acids. Primers for the PCR totalled 60 Vbeta and 13 Jbeta. Generated by immunoSEQ multiplex PCR, the TCRdb table keeps only in-frame clones and is missing some. This repertoire includes approximately 120,000 clones. Turning to this clone: The antigen remains unidentified. Other DNA sequences in the same sample also yield this CDR3.

This clonotype originated in an older woman in good health and CMV-seronegative. This rearrangement joins TRBV5-5 to TRBJ1-5; D not resolved. Sequencing was carried out using PBMCs. The CDR3 loop is CASSLAAGYSNQPQHF. Here the CDR3 DNA reads TGTGCCAGCAGCTTGGCAGCGGGGTATAGCAATCAGCCCCAGCATTTT.